This is a list of T cell receptor beta chains from one sample in a study of graft-versus-host responses after intestinal transplantation. Clones were read by immunoSEQ multiplex PCR, and TCRdb kept only the in-frame ones, dropping some. The sample lists fewer than 95,000 clones; around 93% were seen once. The antigens these receptors bind are not known. This specimen consisted of unstimulated CD4+ T cells sorted from spleen or lymph node cells, obtained before transplant. The receptor set was obtained from a human donor who was the organ donor for an intestinal transplant. Each CDR3 is given with its conserved first and last residue. The D gene is left open where the match is weak. Size is omitted from some rows. Given values are once, few, many or a class for expanded clones.

V,D,size,J,CDR3,DNA
TRBV19,.,.,TRBJ1-3,CASSDRGWLTGNTIYF,TGTGCCAGTAGTGATAGAGGATGGCTAACTGGAAACACCATATATTTT
TRBV28,.,.,TRBJ2-7,CASSRSKPRDGSSYEQYF,TGTGCCAGCAGTCGATCAAAACCGCGGGACGGGAGCTCCTACGAGCAGTACTTC
TRBV4-1,.,once,TRBJ2-7,CASSQEGSGYEQYF,TGCGCCAGCAGCCAAGAGGGTAGTGGGTACGAGCAGTACTTC
TRBV6-5,.,.,TRBJ1-5,CASSETVDQPQHF,TGTGCCAGCAGTGAGACAGTTGATCAGCCCCAGCATTTT
TRBV9,.,.,TRBJ2-5,CASSVEAWETQYF,TGTGCCAGCAGCGTAGAAGCTTGGGAGACCCAGTACTTC
TRBV9,.,.,TRBJ2-4,CASSVARVMDSKNIQYF,TGTGCCAGCAGCGTAGCTCGGGTCATGGACAGCAAAAACATTCAGTACTTC
TRBV5-4,.,once,TRBJ1-4,CASSLDGRNTNEKLFF,TGTGCCAGCAGCTTGGACGGGCGGAACACTAATGAAAAACTGTTTTTT
TRBV19,.,.,TRBJ1-1,CASTEGRTEAFF,TGTGCCAGCACCGAGGGACGGACTGAAGCTTTCTTT
TRBV27,.,.,TRBJ2-2,CASSLAPYTGELFF,TGTGCCAGCAGTTTAGCCCCATACACCGGGGAGCTGTTTTTT
TRBV18,TRBD1,.,TRBJ1-6,CASSLRDRPSPLHF,TGTGCCAGCTCACTCCGGGACAGACCCTCACCCCTCCACTTT
TRBV6-1,.,.,TRBJ1-6,CASSEFRAGNSPLHF,TGTGCCAGCAGTGAATTTAGGGCGGGGAATTCACCCCTCCACTTT
TRBV4-2,TRBD2,.,TRBJ2-7,CASSQEGLAGGEQYF,TGTGCCAGCAGCCAAGAGGGGCTAGCGGGGGGCGAGCAGTACTTC
TRBV9,.,.,TRBJ2-1,CASSLQIPGSVGNNEQFF,TGTGCCAGCAGCCTACAAATCCCCGGCTCCGTCGGGAACAATGAGCAGTTCTTC
TRBV11-2,.,.,TRBJ2-2,CASSSYYTGELFF,TGTGCCAGCAGCTCCTATTACACCGGGGAGCTGTTTTTT
TRBV10-3,.,.,TRBJ1-1,CAISESGRENTETFF,TGTGCCATCAGTGAATCGGGACGGGAGAACACTGAAACTTTCTTT
TRBV5-4,.,.,TRBJ1-1,CASSLAAAVNTEAFF,TGTGCCAGCAGCTTGGCGGCGGCTGTGAACACTGAAGCTTTCTTT
TRBV5-1,TRBD1,.,TRBJ1-1,CASSRDPSHQGATEAFF,TGCGCCAGCAGCCGTGACCCGAGTCATCAGGGGGCAACTGAAGCTTTCTTT
TRBV19,.,.,TRBJ1-5,CASSSLGVSNQPQHF,TGTGCCAGTAGTAGTCTGGGGGTAAGTAATCAGCCCCAGCATTTT
TRBV4-1,TRBD2,.,TRBJ2-2,CASSRGTSGGLNTGELFF,TGCGCCAGCAGCCGGGGGACTAGCGGGGGATTGAACACCGGGGAGCTGTTTTTT
TRBV28,.,.,TRBJ2-1,CASSPTDSVKGEQFF,TGTGCCAGCAGTCCTACTGATAGCGTCAAGGGAGAGCAGTTCTTC
TRBV27,.,.,TRBJ2-3,CASRWSHTDTQYF,TGTGCCAGCCGGTGGTCCCACACAGATACGCAGTATTTT
TRBV2,TRBD1,.,TRBJ2-3,CASRGVGTGSDTQYF,TGTGCCAGCAGGGGGGTGGGGACAGGGTCCGATACGCAGTATTTT
TRBV19,TRBD1,.,TRBJ1-2,CASRLGQGSNYGYTF,TGTGCCAGTAGGCTTGGACAGGGATCTAACTATGGCTACACCTTC
TRBV18,TRBD1,once,TRBJ1-2,CASSLRTGVNGYTF,TGTGCCAGCTCACTTCGGACAGGGGTTAATGGCTACACCTTC
TRBV6-5,.,.,TRBJ1-2,CASKSSLTPNYGYTF,TGTGCCAGCAAGAGTAGCTTAACCCCTAACTATGGCTACACCTTC
TRBV10-3,.,.,TRBJ2-4,CAISERQGSLLAKNIQYF,TGTGCCATCAGTGAGCGGCAGGGGAGCCTACTAGCCAAAAACATTCAGTACTTC
TRBV30,.,.,TRBJ1-3,CAWLQGGLSGNTIYF,TGTGCCTGGTTGCAGGGTGGCCTTTCTGGAAACACCATATATTTT
TRBV30,.,once,TRBJ1-4,CAWSVLGPTEKLFF,TGTGCCTGGAGTGTGCTAGGACCCACCGAAAAACTGTTTTTT
TRBV7-2,TRBD2,.,TRBJ2-3,CASSSWGGNTDTQYF,TGTGCCAGCAGCTCCTGGGGGGGAAACACAGATACGCAGTATTTT
TRBV6-1,TRBD1,.,TRBJ2-7,CASLSRTGLGTQYF,TGTGCCAGCCTAAGTAGGACAGGGCTCGGGACGCAGTACTTC
TRBV4-3,.,.,TRBJ2-7,CASSQEGESSYEQYF,TGCGCCAGCAGCCAAGAAGGGGAGAGCTCCTACGAGCAGTACTTC
TRBV7-9,TRBD1,.,TRBJ1-6,CASSPEKGQGDSPLHF,TGTGCCAGCAGCCCGGAGAAGGGACAGGGGGATTCACCCCTCCACTTT
TRBV18,.,.,TRBJ1-1,CASSPLDTMMNTEAFF,TGTGCCAGCTCACCACTGGATACAATGATGAACACTGAAGCTTTCTTT
TRBV5-8,.,once,TRBJ1-6,CASSLAQGSYNSPLHF,TGTGCCAGCAGCTTGGCACAGGGCTCCTATAATTCACCCCTCCACTTT
TRBV5-1,.,.,TRBJ1-3,CASSLLQGSSGNTIYF,TGCGCCAGCAGCTTGTTGCAGGGATCCTCTGGAAACACCATATATTTT
TRBV6-1,.,.,TRBJ1-4,CASSTDSNNEKLFF,TGTGCCAGCAGTACCGACAGTAATAATGAAAAACTGTTTTTT
TRBV5-1,TRBD1,.,TRBJ2-3,CASSSQGRGDTQYF,TGCGCCAGCAGCTCACAGGGGAGAGGAGATACGCAGTATTTT
TRBV13,TRBD2,.,TRBJ2-3,CASSLSLGLVGTDTQYF,TGTGCCAGCAGCTTGTCGCTGGGACTAGTAGGCACAGATACGCAGTATTTT
TRBV10-3,.,.,TRBJ1-2,CAISESTGYYGYTF,TGTGCCATCAGTGAGTCGACGGGGTATTATGGCTACACCTTC
TRBV10-3,.,.,TRBJ1-4,CAISETGEKLFF,TGTGCCATCAGTGAGACGGGTGAAAAACTGTTTTTT
TRBV2,TRBD2,.,TRBJ2-1,CASSEASGGYNEQFF,TGTGCCAGCAGTGAAGCGTCGGGGGGATACAATGAGCAGTTCTTC
TRBV27,.,.,TRBJ1-1,CASSSRVNHENTEAFF,TGTGCCAGCAGTTCCAGGGTAAATCACGAGAACACTGAAGCTTTCTTT
TRBV19,TRBD1,.,TRBJ1-1,CASSIVGTANTEAFF,TGTGCCAGTAGTATAGTCGGGACAGCTAACACTGAAGCTTTCTTT
TRBV18,TRBD1,.,TRBJ2-2,CASSYDRASYGELFF,TGTGCCAGCTCATACGACAGGGCCTCCTACGGGGAGCTGTTTTTT
TRBV10-1,TRBD1,.,TRBJ2-6,CAKSRDRYSGANVLTF,TGCGCCAAATCACGGGACAGATACTCTGGGGCCAACGTCCTGACTTTC
TRBV6-5,.,.,TRBJ1-2,CASNGGYGYTF,TGTGCCAGCAATGGGGGGTATGGCTACACCTTC
TRBV18,.,.,TRBJ2-7,CASSQPSSYEQYF,TGTGCCAGCTCACAACCAAGCTCCTACGAGCAGTACTTC
TRBV19,.,.,TRBJ1-4,CASSMVQDYEKLFF,TGTGCCAGTAGTATGGTCCAGGATTATGAAAAACTGTTTTTT
TRBV18,.,.,TRBJ1-4,CASSSGNEKLFF,TGTGCCAGCTCAAGTGGGAATGAAAAACTGTTTTTT
TRBV19,TRBD1,.,TRBJ1-1,CASSIRQGANTEAFF,TGTGCCAGTAGTATACGACAGGGGGCTAACACTGAAGCTTTCTTT
TRBV6-1,.,few,TRBJ2-7,CASSELGTPTYEQYF,TGTGCCAGCAGTGAACTGGGGACACCTACTTACGAGCAGTACTTC
TRBV19,TRBD1,.,TRBJ1-1,CASSIRTGGRLTEAFF,TGTGCCAGTAGTATCAGGACAGGAGGACGCCTCACTGAAGCTTTCTTT
TRBV7-3,TRBD2,.,TRBJ2-1,CAGSFSGVSYNEQFF,TGTGCCGGCAGCTTCAGCGGGGTCTCCTACAATGAGCAGTTCTTC
TRBV6-6,.,.,TRBJ1-5,CASSSGIGNQPQHF,TGTGCCAGCAGTTCGGGGATCGGCAATCAGCCCCAGCATTTT
TRBV9,TRBD1,.,TRBJ2-7,CASSVGGTGGVEQYF,TGTGCCAGCAGCGTAGGCGGGACAGGGGGAGTCGAGCAGTACTTC